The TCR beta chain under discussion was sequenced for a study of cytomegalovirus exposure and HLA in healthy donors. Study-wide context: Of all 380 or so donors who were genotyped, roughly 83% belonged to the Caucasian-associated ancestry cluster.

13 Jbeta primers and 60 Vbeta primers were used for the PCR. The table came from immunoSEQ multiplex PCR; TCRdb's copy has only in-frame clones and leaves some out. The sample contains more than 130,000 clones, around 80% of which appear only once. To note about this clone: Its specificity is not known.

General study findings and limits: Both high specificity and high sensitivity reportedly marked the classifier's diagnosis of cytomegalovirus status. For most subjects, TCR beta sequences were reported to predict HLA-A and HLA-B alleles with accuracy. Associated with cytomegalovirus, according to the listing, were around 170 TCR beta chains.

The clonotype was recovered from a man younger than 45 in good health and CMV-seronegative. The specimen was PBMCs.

The CDR3 loop is CASLTSGRLSYNEQFF. Written as DNA, the CDR3 is TGCGCCAGCCTGACTAGCGGGCGCTTATCCTACAATGAGCAGTTCTTC. The chain employs TRBV4-1 and TRBJ2-1; TRBD2 matches at 10 bases. Germline CDR1 is MGHRA and CDR2 is YSYEKL. V gave up 8 bases and J gave up 1 base; unmatched junction bases: 8. This CDR3 is 16 amino acids long.